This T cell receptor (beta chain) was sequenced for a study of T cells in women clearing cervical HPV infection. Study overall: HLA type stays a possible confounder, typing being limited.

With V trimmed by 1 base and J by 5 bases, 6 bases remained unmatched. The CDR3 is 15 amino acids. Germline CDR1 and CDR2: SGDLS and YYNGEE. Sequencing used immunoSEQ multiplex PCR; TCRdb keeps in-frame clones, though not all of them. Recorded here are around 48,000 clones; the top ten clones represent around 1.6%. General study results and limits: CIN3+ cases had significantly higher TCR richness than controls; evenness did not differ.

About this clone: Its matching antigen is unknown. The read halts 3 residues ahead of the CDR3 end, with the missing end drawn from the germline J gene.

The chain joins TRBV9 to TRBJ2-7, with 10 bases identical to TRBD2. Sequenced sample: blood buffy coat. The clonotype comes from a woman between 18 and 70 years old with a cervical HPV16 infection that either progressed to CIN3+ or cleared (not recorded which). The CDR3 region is CASSVSLAGADEQYF. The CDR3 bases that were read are TGTGCCAGCAGCGTATCGCTAGCGGGAGCGGACGAG.